This T cell receptor beta chain was obtained from a study of cytomegalovirus exposure and HLA in healthy donors. Findings and limits, study-wide: In a later analysis, donors in an Asian-associated ancestry cluster reportedly had fewer N-insertions in productive TCRs than the cohort mean.

From germline, CDR1 is SEHNR and CDR2 FQNEAQ (reference sequence). With V trimmed by 1 base and J by 1 base, 6 bases remained unmatched. CDR3 length: 16 amino acids. The PCR contained 60 Vbeta and 13 Jbeta primers. Per the original methods: Later analysis identified tens of millions of unique TCR beta chains, around 10 million shared. Repertoires were generated with immunoSEQ multiplex PCR, while TCRdb's copy carries only in-frame clones and drops some. V and J calls and clone size are those listed in that table; D and trimming were worked out from the DNA. In the table there are some 87,000 clones, roughly 60% of which are singletons. Comment on this clone: No antigen is known for it.

The rearrangement uses TRBV7-9 and TRBJ1-1; TRBD1 matches 7 bases. This clonotype was sampled from a woman in her thirties in good health and CMV-seropositive. The specimen was PBMCs. As DNA, the CDR3 is TGTGCCAGCAGCTTAGTGAAGGGGGCAGGGAACACTGAAGCTTTCTTT. Its translation: CASSLVKGAGNTEAFF.